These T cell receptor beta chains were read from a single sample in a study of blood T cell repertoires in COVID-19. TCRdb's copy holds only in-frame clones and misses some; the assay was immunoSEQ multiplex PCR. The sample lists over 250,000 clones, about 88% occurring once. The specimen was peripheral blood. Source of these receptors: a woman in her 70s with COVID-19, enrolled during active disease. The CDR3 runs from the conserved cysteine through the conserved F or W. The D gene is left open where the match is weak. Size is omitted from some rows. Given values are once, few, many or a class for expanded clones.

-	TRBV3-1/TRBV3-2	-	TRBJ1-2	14	CASSQATRDSGYTF	TGTGCCAGCAGCCAAGCGACCAGAGACTCGGGCTACACCTTC
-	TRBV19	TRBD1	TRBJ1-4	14	CASSGRDRGEKLFF	TGTGCCAGTAGTGGCCGCGACAGGGGTGAAAAACTGTTTTTT
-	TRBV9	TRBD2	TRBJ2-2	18	CASSVEPPKRGPAGELFF	TGTGCCAGCAGCGTAGAACCTCCAAAGCGGGGGCCGGCCGGGGAGCTGTTTTTT
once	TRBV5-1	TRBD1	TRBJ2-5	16	CASRSSASGTEETQYF	TGCGCCAGCAGGTCGTCGGCTTCTGGGACAGAAGAGACCCAGTACTTC
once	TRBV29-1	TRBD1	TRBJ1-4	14	CSVYGDRVEEKLFF	TGCAGCGTTTATGGGGACAGGGTGGAAGAAAAACTGTTTTTT
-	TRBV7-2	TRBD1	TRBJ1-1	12	CASSPRDSEAFF	TGTGCCAGCAGTCCCCGGGACAGTGAAGCTTTCTTT
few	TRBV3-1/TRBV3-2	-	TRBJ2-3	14	CASSPLAATDTQYF	TGTGCCAGCAGCCCGTTAGCGGCCACAGATACGCAGTATTTT
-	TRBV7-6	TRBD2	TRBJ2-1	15	CASSPGLAGAREQFF	TGTGCCAGCAGCCCGGGACTAGCGGGGGCTCGTGAGCAGTTCTTC
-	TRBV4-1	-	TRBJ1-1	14	CASRLVTGRDEAFF	TGCGCCAGCAGATTAGTGACCGGACGGGATGAAGCTTTCTTT
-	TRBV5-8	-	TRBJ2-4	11	CASSLLTYQDF	TGTGCCAGCAGCTTGCTTACTTATCAGGACTTC
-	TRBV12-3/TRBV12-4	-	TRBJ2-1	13	CASSLDSNNEQFF	TGTGCCAGCAGTTTGGACAGTAATAATGAGCAGTTCTTC
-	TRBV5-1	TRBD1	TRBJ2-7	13	CASSLQDRGKQYF	TGCGCCAGCAGCTTGCAGGACAGGGGGAAGCAGTACTTC
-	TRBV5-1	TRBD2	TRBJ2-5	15	CASRVGGGPEETQYF	TGCGCCAGCAGAGTAGGCGGGGGACCCGAAGAGACCCAGTACTTC
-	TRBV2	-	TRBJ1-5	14	CASSEQGNNQPQHF	TGTGCCAGCAGTGAACAGGGCAACAATCAGCCCCAGCATTTT
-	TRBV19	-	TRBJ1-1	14	CASSIKGVNTEAFF	TGTGCCAGTAGTATAAAGGGGGTGAACACTGAAGCTTTCTTT
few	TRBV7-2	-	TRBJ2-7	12	CASSPTGNEQYF	TGTGCCAGCAGCCCTACAGGGAACGAGCAGTACTTC
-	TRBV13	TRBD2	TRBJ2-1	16	CASSSPSGGDNNEQFF	TGTGCCAGCAGCTCGCCCAGCGGGGGGGATAACAATGAGCAGTTCTTC
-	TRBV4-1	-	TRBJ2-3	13	CASSQLTRDTQYF	TGCGCCAGCAGCCAATTGACTCGCGATACGCAGTATTTT
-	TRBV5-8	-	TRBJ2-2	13	CASSSGNTGELFF	TGTGCCAGCAGTAGCGGGAACACCGGGGAGCTGTTTTTT
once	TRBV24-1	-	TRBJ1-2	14	CATSDASQRRGYTF	TGTGCCACCAGTGATGCCTCTCAGAGGAGAGGCTACACCTTC
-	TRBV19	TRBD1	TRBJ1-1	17	CASSISGGTSRNTEAFF	TGTGCCAGTAGTATATCAGGGGGCACGAGTAGGAACACTGAAGCTTTCTTT
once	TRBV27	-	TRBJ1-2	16	CASSLSSTTGSGGYTF	TGTGCCAGCAGTTTATCCTCCACAACAGGGTCGGGTGGCTACACCTTC
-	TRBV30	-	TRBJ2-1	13	CAWSQGDNNEQFF	TGTGCCTGGAGCCAAGGGGACAACAATGAGCAGTTCTTC
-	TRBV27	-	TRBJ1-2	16	CASSSSRNPGDYGYTF	TGTGCCAGCAGTTCCTCTCGGAACCCAGGGGACTATGGCTACACCTTC
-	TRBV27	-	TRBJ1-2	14	CASSLFGGSYGYTF	TGTGCCAGCAGTTTATTTGGGGGCTCGTATGGCTACACCTTC
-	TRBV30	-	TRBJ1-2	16	CAWSVQWGVPNYGYTF	TGTGCCTGGAGTGTACAATGGGGGGTTCCTAACTATGGCTACACCTTC
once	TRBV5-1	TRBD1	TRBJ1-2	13	CASSLGQGRGYTF	TGCGCCAGCAGCCTAGGACAGGGTCGAGGCTACACCTTC
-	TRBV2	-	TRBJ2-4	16	CASTMGGGPIKNIQYF	TGTGCCAGCACCATGGGGGGGGGCCCAATCAAAAACATTCAGTACTTC
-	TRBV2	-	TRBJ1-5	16	CASSRDGQNSNQPQHF	TGTGCCAGCAGCCGAGACGGACAGAATAGCAATCAGCCCCAGCATTTT
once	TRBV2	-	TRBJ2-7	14	CASKEGTPSYEQYF	TGTGCCAGCAAGGAGGGAACGCCCTCCTACGAGCAGTACTTC
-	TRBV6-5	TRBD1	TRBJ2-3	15	CASSYSGTDTDTQYF	TGTGCCAGCAGTTACTCAGGGACAGACACAGATACGCAGTATTTT
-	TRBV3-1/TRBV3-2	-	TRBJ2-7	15	CASSQDVTSHYEQYF	TGTGCCAGCAGCCAAGACGTGACTAGTCACTACGAGCAGTACTTC
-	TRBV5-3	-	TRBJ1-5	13	CARSLRGSQPQHF	TGTGCCAGAAGCTTGAGGGGAAGCCAGCCCCAGCATTTT
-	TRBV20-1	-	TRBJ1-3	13	CSASGKSGNTIYF	TGCAGTGCAAGTGGTAAATCTGGAAACACCATATATTTT
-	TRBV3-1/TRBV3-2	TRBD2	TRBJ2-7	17	CASSQDAGGLIPYEQYF	TGTGCCAGCAGCCAAGATGCGGGGGGTCTTATCCCCTACGAGCAGTACTTC
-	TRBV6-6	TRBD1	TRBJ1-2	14	CASNLGQEIYGYTF	TGTGCCAGCAACCTGGGACAGGAGATTTATGGCTACACCTTC
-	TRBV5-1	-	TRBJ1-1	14	CASSGQLVNTEAFF	TGCGCCAGCAGTGGACAGCTAGTGAACACTGAAGCTTTCTTT
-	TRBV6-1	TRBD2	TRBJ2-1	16	CASSATLPSGGNEQFF	TGTGCCAGCAGTGCTACTCTGCCCAGCGGGGGTAATGAGCAGTTCTTC
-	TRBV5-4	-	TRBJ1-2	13	CASSHREGYGYTF	TGTGCCAGCAGCCACAGGGAGGGCTATGGCTACACCTTC
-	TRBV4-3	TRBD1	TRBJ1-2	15	CASSQDRGTAYGYTF	TGCGCCAGCAGCCAAGATCGTGGGACAGCCTATGGCTACACCTTC
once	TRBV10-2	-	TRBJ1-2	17	CASSEGPWMAGYYGYTF	TGCGCCAGCAGTGAAGGGCCCTGGATGGCAGGGTACTATGGCTACACCTTC
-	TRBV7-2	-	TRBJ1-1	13	CASRQAPNTEAFF	TGTGCCAGCAGACAGGCCCCGAACACTGAAGCTTTCTTT
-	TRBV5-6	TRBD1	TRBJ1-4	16	CASSNDRGLANEKLFF	TGTGCCAGCAGCAACGACAGGGGGTTAGCTAATGAAAAACTGTTTTTT
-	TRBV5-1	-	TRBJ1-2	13	CASSLDRVYGYTF	TGCGCCAGCAGCTTGGACAGGGTATATGGCTACACCTTC
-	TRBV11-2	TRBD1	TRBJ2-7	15	CASSLGQEVTYEQYF	TGTGCCAGCAGCTTGGGACAGGAGGTAACCTACGAGCAGTACTTC
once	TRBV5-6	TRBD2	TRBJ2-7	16	CASSLGLAGGPYEQYF	TGTGCCAGCAGCTTGGGACTAGCGGGGGGGCCCTACGAGCAGTACTTC
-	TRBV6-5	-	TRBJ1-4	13	CADNREINEKLFF	TGTGCGGATAACAGGGAAATTAATGAAAAACTGTTTTTT
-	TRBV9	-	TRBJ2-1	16	CASSPRAGDGFNEQFF	TGTGCCAGCAGCCCCCGAGCGGGTGACGGCTTCAATGAGCAGTTCTTC
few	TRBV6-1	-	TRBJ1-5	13	CASSERGNQPQHF	TGTGCCAGCAGTGAACGCGGGAATCAGCCCCAGCATTTT
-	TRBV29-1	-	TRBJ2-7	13	CSVVGGSSYEQYF	TGCAGCGTTGTCGGAGGGAGCTCCTACGAGCAGTACTTC